This T cell receptor (beta chain) was found in a study of cytomegalovirus exposure and HLA in healthy donors. Study context: Of 300 to 500 genotyped donors, roughly 81% grouped in the Caucasian-associated ancestry cluster.

Each donor was nominally healthy when sampled (though unrecorded immune exposures were likely). V dropped 2 bases and J dropped 0 bases, with 10 bases sitting between them. This CDR3 contains 15 residues. Germline V lookup: CDR1 SEHNR, CDR2 FQNEAQ (reference sequence). PCR involved 60 Vbeta and 13 Jbeta primers. The data were produced by immunoSEQ multiplex PCR, yet TCRdb's version contains in-frame clones alone and is incomplete. The repertoire includes 150,000 to 200,000 clones, approximately 80% of them detected once, and 13% to 15% sits in the top ten. Sequencing was carried out using PBMCs. V is TRBV7-9 and J is TRBJ1-2, with a possible D match to TRBD1 (5 bases). The source is a woman in her forties in good health and CMV-seronegative. DNA for the CDR3: TGTGCCAGCAGCTTACTTGGGACTTCTAACTATGGCTACACCTTC. Protein sequence: CASSLLGTSNYGYTF.